This T cell receptor (beta chain) was sequenced during a study of cytomegalovirus exposure and HLA in healthy donors. The J segment lost 0 bases and the V segment lost 4 bases, leaving 6 bases of the junction unmatched. This CDR3 has 16 amino acids. Germline lookup yields CDR1 SGHRS and CDR2 YFSETQ. This PCR relied on a set of 60 Vbeta primers and 13 Jbeta primers. Using immunoSEQ multiplex PCR, the repertoire was profiled, and TCRdb retains in-frame clones only, with some absent. Here the sample spans about 180,000 clones, 70% to 85% being singletons. This sequence originates from a woman in her 40s in good health and CMV-seronegative. V is TRBV5-1 and J is TRBJ2-2; 7 nucleotides line up with TRBD1. The sample comprised PBMCs. CDR3 in DNA: TGCGCCAGCAGCAACAGGGGAAACCCGAACACCGGGGAGCTGTTTTTT. Its protein is CASSNRGNPNTGELFF.